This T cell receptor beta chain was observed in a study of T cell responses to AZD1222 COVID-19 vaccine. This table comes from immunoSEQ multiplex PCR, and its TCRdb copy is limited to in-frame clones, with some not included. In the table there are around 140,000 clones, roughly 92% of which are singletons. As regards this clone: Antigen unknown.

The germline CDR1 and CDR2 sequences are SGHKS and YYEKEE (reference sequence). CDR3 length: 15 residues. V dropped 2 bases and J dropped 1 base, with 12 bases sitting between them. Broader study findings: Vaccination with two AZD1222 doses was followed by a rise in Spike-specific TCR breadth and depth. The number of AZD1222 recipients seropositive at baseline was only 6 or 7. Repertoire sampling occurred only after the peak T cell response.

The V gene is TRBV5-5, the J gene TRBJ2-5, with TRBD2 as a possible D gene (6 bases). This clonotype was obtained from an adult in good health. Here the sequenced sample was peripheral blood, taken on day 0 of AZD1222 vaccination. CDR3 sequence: CASSFLGTLQETQYF. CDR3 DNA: TGTGCCAGCAGCTTCCTCGGGACTCTCCAAGAGACCCAGTACTTC.